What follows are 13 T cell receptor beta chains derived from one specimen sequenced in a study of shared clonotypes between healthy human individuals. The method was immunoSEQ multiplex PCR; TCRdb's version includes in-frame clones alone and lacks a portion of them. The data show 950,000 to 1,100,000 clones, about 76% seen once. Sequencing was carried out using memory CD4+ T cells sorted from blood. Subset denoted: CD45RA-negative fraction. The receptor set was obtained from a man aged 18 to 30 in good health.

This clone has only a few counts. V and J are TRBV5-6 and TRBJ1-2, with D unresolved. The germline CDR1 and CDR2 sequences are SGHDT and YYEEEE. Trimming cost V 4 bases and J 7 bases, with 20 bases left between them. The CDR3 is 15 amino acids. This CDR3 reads CASSITGSVFFGYTF. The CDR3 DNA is TGTGCCAGCAGCATTACCGGGTCCGTATTTTTTGGCTACACCTTC.

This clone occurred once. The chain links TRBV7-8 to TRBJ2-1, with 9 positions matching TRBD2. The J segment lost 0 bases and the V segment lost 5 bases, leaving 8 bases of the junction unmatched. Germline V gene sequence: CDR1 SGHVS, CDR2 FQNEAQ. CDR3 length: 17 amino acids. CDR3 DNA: TGTGCCAGCAGCCGCGGACTAGCGCCGTTCTCCTACAATGAGCAGTTCTTC. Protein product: CASSRGLAPFSYNEQFF.

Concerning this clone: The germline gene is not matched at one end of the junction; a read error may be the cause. Here the CDR3 reads CASSLGATRNEKLFF. DNA of the CDR3: TGTGCTAGCAGCTTAGGCGCGACAAGGAATGAAAAACTGTTTTTT. The chain is built from TRBV7-7 and TRBJ1-4; D not resolved. The CDR3 sequence is 15 residues long. Germline V lookup: CDR1 SSHAT, CDR2 FNYEAQ (reference sequence).

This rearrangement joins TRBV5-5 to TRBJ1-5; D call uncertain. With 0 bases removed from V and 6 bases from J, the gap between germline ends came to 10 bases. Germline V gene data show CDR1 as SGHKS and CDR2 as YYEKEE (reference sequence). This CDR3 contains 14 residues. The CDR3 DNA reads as TGTGCCAGCAGCTTGGAGATGGGTGTTCAGCCCCAGCATTTT. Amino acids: CASSLEMGVQPQHF.

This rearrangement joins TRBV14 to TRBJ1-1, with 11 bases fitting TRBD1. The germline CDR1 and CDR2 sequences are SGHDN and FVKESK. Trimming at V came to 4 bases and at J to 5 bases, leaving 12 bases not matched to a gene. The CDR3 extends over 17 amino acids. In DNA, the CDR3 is TGTGCCAGCAGCCTAAGAGCCGGACAGGGGGCTTATACTGAAGCTTTCTTT. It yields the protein CASSLRAGQGAYTEAFF.

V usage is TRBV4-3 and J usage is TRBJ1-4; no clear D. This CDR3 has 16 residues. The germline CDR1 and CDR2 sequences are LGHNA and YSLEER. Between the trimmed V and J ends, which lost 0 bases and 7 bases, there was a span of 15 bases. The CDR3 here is CASSQDSVAKGEKLFF. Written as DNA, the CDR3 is TGCGCCAGCAGCCAAGATTCCGTAGCTAAGGGTGAAAAACTGTTTTTT.

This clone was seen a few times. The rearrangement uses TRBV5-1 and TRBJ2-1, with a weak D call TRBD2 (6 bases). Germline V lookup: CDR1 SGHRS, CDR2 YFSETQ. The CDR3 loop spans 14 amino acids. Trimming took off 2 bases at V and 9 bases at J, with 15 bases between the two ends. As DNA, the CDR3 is TGCGCCAGCAGCTTCGGGACGGGAGTAGGTGAGCAGTTCTTC. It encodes CASSFGTGVGEQFF.

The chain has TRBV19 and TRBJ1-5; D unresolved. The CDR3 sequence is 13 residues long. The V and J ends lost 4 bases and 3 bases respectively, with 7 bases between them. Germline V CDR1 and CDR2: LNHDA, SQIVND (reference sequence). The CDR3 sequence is CASSTQLNQPQHF. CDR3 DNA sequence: TGTGCCAGTAGTACACAGCTCAATCAGCCCCAGCATTTT. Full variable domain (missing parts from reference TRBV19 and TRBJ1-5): DGGITQSPKYLFRKEGQNVTLSCEQNLNHDAMYWYRQDPGQGLRLIYYSQIVNDFQKGDIAEGYSVSREKKESFPLTVTSAQKNPTAFYLCASSTQLNQPQHFGDGTRLSIL.

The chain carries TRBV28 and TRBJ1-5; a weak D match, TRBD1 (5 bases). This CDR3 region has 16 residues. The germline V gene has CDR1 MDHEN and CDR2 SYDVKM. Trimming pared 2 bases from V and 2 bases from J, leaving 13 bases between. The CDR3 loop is CASSLGVGQGNQPQHF. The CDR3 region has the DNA TGTGCCAGCAGTTTAGGGGTGGGGCAAGGCAATCAGCCCCAGCATTTT.

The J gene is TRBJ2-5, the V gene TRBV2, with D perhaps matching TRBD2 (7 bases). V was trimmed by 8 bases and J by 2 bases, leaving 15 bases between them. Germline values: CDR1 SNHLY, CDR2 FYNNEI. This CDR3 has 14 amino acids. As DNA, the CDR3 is TGTGCCAGCGGTTGGGGGGGCCCTCAAGAGACCCAGTACTTC. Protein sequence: CASGWGGPQETQYF.

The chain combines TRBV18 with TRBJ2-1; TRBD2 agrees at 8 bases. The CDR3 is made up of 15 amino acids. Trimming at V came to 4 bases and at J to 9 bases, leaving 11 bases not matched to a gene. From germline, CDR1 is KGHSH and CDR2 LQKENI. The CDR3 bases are TGTGCCAGCTCACAGGATGCGGGAGGACGGGGTGAGCAGTTCTTC. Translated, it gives CASSQDAGGRGEQFF.

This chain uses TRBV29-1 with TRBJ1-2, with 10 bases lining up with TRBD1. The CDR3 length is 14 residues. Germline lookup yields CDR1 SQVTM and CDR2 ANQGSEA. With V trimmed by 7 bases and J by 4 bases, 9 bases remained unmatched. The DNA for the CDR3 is TGCAGCGCCACAGGACAGGGGGGTGCCTATGGCTACACCTTC. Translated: CSATGQGGAYGYTF.

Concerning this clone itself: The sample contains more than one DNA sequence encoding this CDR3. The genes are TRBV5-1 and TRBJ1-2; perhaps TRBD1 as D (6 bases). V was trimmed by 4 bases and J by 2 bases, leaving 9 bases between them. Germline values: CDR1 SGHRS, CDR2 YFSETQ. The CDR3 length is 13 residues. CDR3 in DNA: TGCGCCAGCAGCACGGACAGAAACTATGGCTACACCTTC. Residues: CASSTDRNYGYTF.